The rows below give T cell receptor beta chains drawn from one sample of a study of cytomegalovirus exposure and HLA in healthy donors. Clones were read by immunoSEQ multiplex PCR, and TCRdb kept only the in-frame ones, dropping some. The sample lists 71,000 or so clones, approximately 94% occurring once. Sequenced input: PBMCs. The receptor set was obtained from a man aged 18 to 29 in good health and CMV-seropositive. CDR3s include the opening cysteine and the closing phenylalanine or tryptophan. Each record gives: D gene, J gene, clone size, V gene, CDR3 DNA, CDR3 protein. D genes are given only for firm matches. For some rows the clone size is stated as once, few or many, or as a class when expanded; others skip it.

D: TRBD2
J: TRBJ2-3
size: NA
V: TRBV5-4
DNA: TGTGCCAGCAGCGGACCCGTAGCGGGGCCTAGCACAGATACGCAGTATTTT
CDR3: CASSGPVAGPSTDTQYF

D: TRBD1
J: TRBJ2-5
size: NA
V: TRBV11-1
DNA: TGTGCCAGCAGCACAGGGGGTCAAGAGACCCAGTACTTC
CDR3: CASSTGGQETQYF

D: NA
J: TRBJ2-6
size: NA
V: TRBV2
DNA: TGTGCCAGAGAGACAGCTGGGGCCAACGTCCTGACTTTC
CDR3: CARETAGANVLTF

D: TRBD1
J: TRBJ2-7
size: few
V: TRBV7-6
DNA: TGTGCCAGCAGCAAAGACAGGGGTCTTATCTACGAGCAGTACTTC
CDR3: CASSKDRGLIYEQYF

D: TRBD1
J: TRBJ1-4
size: few
V: TRBV7-2
DNA: TGTGCCAGCAGCTTAGTTGGACAGGGAGGTGAAAAACTGTTTTTT
CDR3: CASSLVGQGGEKLFF

D: NA
J: TRBJ1-5
size: NA
V: TRBV9
DNA: TGTGCCAGCAGCGCGGGACTGAATCAGCCCCAGCATTTT
CDR3: CASSAGLNQPQHF

D: TRBD2
J: TRBJ2-6
size: NA
V: TRBV5-1
DNA: TGCGCCAGCAGCCCGGGAGGGACTAGCGGGAGTTGGTCTGGGGCCAACGTCCTGACTTTC
CDR3: CASSPGGTSGSWSGANVLTF

D: NA
J: TRBJ1-4
size: NA
V: TRBV6-4
DNA: TGTGCCAGCAGTGGGGGGGACGGAACTAATGAAAAACTGTTTTTT
CDR3: CASSGGDGTNEKLFF

D: NA
J: TRBJ2-7
size: NA
V: TRBV25-1
DNA: TGTGCCAGCAGTGACCCGCAGGCCCCGTGGGAGCAGTACTTC
CDR3: CASSDPQAPWEQYF

D: TRBD2
J: TRBJ2-1
size: NA
V: TRBV10-3
DNA: TGTGCCATCAGGTCCGGCGGGAGAATGAATGAGCAGTTCTTC
CDR3: CAIRSGGRMNEQFF

D: TRBD1
J: TRBJ2-1
size: once
V: TRBV28
DNA: TGTGCCAGCAGAACCGGGACAGCTTACAATGAGCAGTTCTTC
CDR3: CASRTGTAYNEQFF

D: TRBD2
J: TRBJ2-5
size: once
V: TRBV4-2
DNA: TGTGCCAGCAGCCAGAGCGGGGGAGAGACCCAGTACTTC
CDR3: CASSQSGGETQYF

D: NA
J: TRBJ1-2
size: once
V: TRBV5-1
DNA: TGCGCCAGCAGCCAACAGGGATCGTATGGCTACACCTTC
CDR3: CASSQQGSYGYTF

D: NA
J: TRBJ2-1
size: once
V: TRBV4-1
DNA: TGCGCCAGCAGCCACCTCTCCGGGAGCTCCTACAATGAGCAGTTCTTC
CDR3: CASSHLSGSSYNEQFF

D: NA
J: TRBJ1-4
size: NA
V: TRBV18
DNA: TGTGCCAGCTCACCTAACCCGAGGGAGGATGAAAAACTGTTTTTT
CDR3: CASSPNPREDEKLFF

D: NA
J: TRBJ2-1
size: NA
V: TRBV2
DNA: TGTGCCAGCAGTGCCCTGGCAGGGGCCAATGAGCAGTTCTTC
CDR3: CASSALAGANEQFF

D: NA
J: TRBJ1-1
size: NA
V: TRBV5-8
DNA: TGTGCCAGCAGCTTGGTGATCTTCGGGGGGAACACTGAAGCTTTCTTT
CDR3: CASSLVIFGGNTEAFF

D: TRBD2
J: TRBJ2-7
size: once
V: TRBV7-9
DNA: TGTGCCAGCAGCTTAATGTCTACTAGCGGGGTGTACGAGCAGTACTTC
CDR3: CASSLMSTSGVYEQYF

D: NA
J: TRBJ2-7
size: NA
V: TRBV14
DNA: TGTGCCAGCAGCCATCGGGACATAGGGCCCTACGAGCAGTACTTC
CDR3: CASSHRDIGPYEQYF

D: NA
J: TRBJ2-5
size: NA
V: TRBV6-5
DNA: TGTGCCAGCAGTTACTCGAGAGAATCGCCCCAGTACTTC
CDR3: CASSYSRESPQYF

D: TRBD1
J: TRBJ2-1
size: NA
V: TRBV25-1
DNA: TGTGCCAGCAGTGAAGTGGGACAGAAGCAGTTCTTC
CDR3: CASSEVGQKQFF

D: TRBD1
J: TRBJ1-2
size: NA
V: TRBV5-1
DNA: TGCGCCAGCAGCTTGGTTGTCAGGACAGGCGTAGGCGGCTACACCTTC
CDR3: CASSLVVRTGVGGYTF

D: TRBD1
J: TRBJ1-1
size: NA
V: TRBV5-4
DNA: TGTGCCAGCAGCTTAGACAGGGGATCTATCACTGAAGCTTTCTTT
CDR3: CASSLDRGSITEAFF

D: TRBD1
J: TRBJ2-3
size: NA
V: TRBV7-2
DNA: TGTGCCAGCAGCCCGAACAGGGGGCCAGATACGCAGTATTTT
CDR3: CASSPNRGPDTQYF

D: TRBD2
J: TRBJ2-5
size: NA
V: TRBV19
DNA: TGTGCCAGTAGTTTGCTAGCGGAAGAGACCCAGTACTTC
CDR3: CASSLLAEETQYF

D: NA
J: TRBJ2-3
size: NA
V: TRBV6-4
DNA: TGTGCCAGCAGTGACTCTTCGGGAGATGGCACAGATACGCAGTATTTT
CDR3: CASSDSSGDGTDTQYF

D: NA
J: TRBJ1-2
size: NA
V: TRBV6-5
DNA: TGTGCCAGCAGAAGGACGGTGGGGAGCGGTGGCTACACCTTC
CDR3: CASRRTVGSGGYTF

D: NA
J: TRBJ2-5
size: NA
V: TRBV6-1
DNA: TGTGCCAACACAACGGGGACCCAGTACTTC
CDR3: CANTTGTQYF

D: NA
J: TRBJ1-5
size: NA
V: TRBV2
DNA: TGTGCCAGCAGTGTTGGACAGAACAATCAGCCCCAGCATTTT
CDR3: CASSVGQNNQPQHF

D: NA
J: TRBJ1-1
size: NA
V: TRBV29-1
DNA: TGCAGCGTTGGGCAAGGGGCAGGCACTGAAGCTTTCTTT
CDR3: CSVGQGAGTEAFF

D: NA
J: TRBJ1-1
size: NA
V: TRBV7-9
DNA: TGTGCCAGCAGCTTGAGGGCGAACACTGAAGCTTTCTTT
CDR3: CASSLRANTEAFF

D: NA
J: TRBJ1-1
size: once
V: TRBV6-1
DNA: TGTGCCAGCAGTGAAGGGGCCCTCGGGGGGGCTTTCTTT
CDR3: CASSEGALGGAFF

D: NA
J: TRBJ1-2
size: NA
V: TRBV28
DNA: TGTGCCAGCAGTTTAGCACAGGGAAACTATGGCTACACCTTC
CDR3: CASSLAQGNYGYTF

D: NA
J: TRBJ2-7
size: NA
V: TRBV30
DNA: TGTGCCTGGAGTGCCGACAGGAGCTACGAGCAGTACTTC
CDR3: CAWSADRSYEQYF

D: NA
J: TRBJ2-3
size: NA
V: TRBV6-1
DNA: TGTGCCAGCAGTGAAATAGGAGTGGGCACAGATACGCAGTATTTT
CDR3: CASSEIGVGTDTQYF

D: NA
J: TRBJ2-3
size: NA
V: TRBV14
DNA: TGTGCCAGCAGCCAAGTGGACGGCGGCGGGGCATCCTTCACAGATACGCAGTATTTT
CDR3: CASSQVDGGGASFTDTQYF

D: TRBD1
J: TRBJ2-1
size: NA
V: TRBV9
DNA: TGTGCCAGCAGCGCGGGACAGGGGTTTTCATCCTACAATGAGCAGTTCTTC
CDR3: CASSAGQGFSSYNEQFF

D: NA
J: TRBJ1-3
size: NA
V: TRBV6-1
DNA: TGTGCCAGCAGTGAATCCGAAGGGAGCTCTGGAAACACCATATATTTT
CDR3: CASSESEGSSGNTIYF

D: TRBD2
J: TRBJ2-2
size: NA
V: TRBV6-1
DNA: TGTGCCAGCAGTGAAATCGCGGGAGGGTGGACCGGGGAGCTGTTTTTT
CDR3: CASSEIAGGWTGELFF

D: NA
J: TRBJ1-4
size: NA
V: TRBV29-1
DNA: TGCAGCGTCGAAACAGGGAACGGAAAACTGTTTTTT
CDR3: CSVETGNGKLFF

D: NA
J: TRBJ2-4
size: NA
V: TRBV18
DNA: TGTGCCAGCTCATCCGGACACGAAAACATTCAGTACTTC
CDR3: CASSSGHENIQYF

D: NA
J: TRBJ1-2
size: NA
V: TRBV5-6
DNA: TGTGCCAGCAGCCTCAGACCCGATTCAGGGCGCGGCTACACCTTC
CDR3: CASSLRPDSGRGYTF

D: NA
J: TRBJ2-2
size: once
V: TRBV19
DNA: TGTGCCAGTAGAGCTCCCCGGGAGCTGTTTTTT
CDR3: CASRAPRELFF

D: TRBD2
J: TRBJ2-1
size: NA
V: TRBV7-3
DNA: TGTGCCAGCAGCTCAATGAGCGGGGTGGCTGATGAGCAGTTCTTC
CDR3: CASSSMSGVADEQFF

D: TRBD2
J: TRBJ2-1
size: NA
V: TRBV28
DNA: TGTGCCAGCAGTTTAATAGTAGTAGCGGGAGTGGGGTCAGACAATGAGCAGTTCTTC
CDR3: CASSLIVVAGVGSDNEQFF

D: NA
J: TRBJ2-2
size: NA
V: TRBV7-8
DNA: TGTGCCAGCAGCTTAACCGGGAGTGGGAGCACCGGGGAGCTGTTTTTT
CDR3: CASSLTGSGSTGELFF

D: NA
J: TRBJ1-4
size: NA
V: TRBV6-1
DNA: TGTGCCAGCAGGGGGGCCGGGAGGGAGAATGAAAAACTGTTTTTT
CDR3: CASRGAGRENEKLFF

D: TRBD1
J: TRBJ2-3
size: NA
V: TRBV27
DNA: TGTGCCAGCAGTTTAAGACAGGGCTCAGATACGCAGTATTTT
CDR3: CASSLRQGSDTQYF

D: TRBD2
J: TRBJ2-2
size: NA
V: TRBV7-7
DNA: TGTGCTAGCAGCTTACGGGGGGGCCTCGGCGGGGAGCTGTTTTTT
CDR3: CASSLRGGLGGELFF

D: NA
J: TRBJ1-5
size: NA
V: TRBV7-2
DNA: TGTGCCAGCAGCTCCGGCAATCAGCCCCAGCATTTT
CDR3: CASSSGNQPQHF

D: NA
J: TRBJ2-1
size: once
V: TRBV7-6
DNA: TGTGCCAGCAGCTTTGCACAGCAAAGATACAATGAGCAGTTCTTC
CDR3: CASSFAQQRYNEQFF

D: NA
J: TRBJ2-6
size: NA
V: TRBV4-1
DNA: TGCGCCAGCAGCCAAGATCGGGGAGAACGTTTCTCTGGGGCCAACGTCCTGACTTTC
CDR3: CASSQDRGERFSGANVLTF

D: NA
J: TRBJ2-5
size: NA
V: TRBV5-1
DNA: TGCGCCAGCAGCACCAGGGGTGTAGAGACCCAGTACTTC
CDR3: CASSTRGVETQYF

D: NA
J: TRBJ2-7
size: NA
V: TRBV28
DNA: TGTGCCAGCAGTCCCCAGGGGGGTGAGCAGTACTTC
CDR3: CASSPQGGEQYF

D: NA
J: TRBJ2-7
size: NA
V: TRBV18
DNA: TGTGCCAGCTCACCCCCGGGGACCTACGAGCAGTACTTC
CDR3: CASSPPGTYEQYF

D: NA
J: TRBJ1-2
size: NA
V: TRBV5-1
DNA: TGCGCCAGCAGCTCCGCAGGATCTAACTATGGCTACACCTTC
CDR3: CASSSAGSNYGYTF

D: TRBD1
J: TRBJ1-4
size: NA
V: TRBV5-1
DNA: TGCGCCAGCAGCTTTGGCGCATGGGGCAGGGGGCCAACTAATGAAAAACTGTTTTTT
CDR3: CASSFGAWGRGPTNEKLFF

D: NA
J: TRBJ2-3
size: NA
V: TRBV5-4
DNA: TGTGCCAGCAGCTCCCGGACAGATACCACAGATACGCAGTATTTT
CDR3: CASSSRTDTTDTQYF